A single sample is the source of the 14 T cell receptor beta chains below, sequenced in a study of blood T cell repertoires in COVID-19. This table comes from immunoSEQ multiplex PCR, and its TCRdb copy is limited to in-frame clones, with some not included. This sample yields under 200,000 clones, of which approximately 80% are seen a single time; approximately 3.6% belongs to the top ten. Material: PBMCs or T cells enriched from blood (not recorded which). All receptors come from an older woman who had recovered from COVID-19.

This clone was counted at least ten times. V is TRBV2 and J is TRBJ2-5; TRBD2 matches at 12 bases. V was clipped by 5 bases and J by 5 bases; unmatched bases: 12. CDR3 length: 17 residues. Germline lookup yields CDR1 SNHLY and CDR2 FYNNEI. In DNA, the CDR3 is TGTGCCAGCAGTCCGGGACTAGCGGGTGTCGGTAGGGAGACCCAGTACTTC. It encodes CASSPGLAGVGRETQYF.

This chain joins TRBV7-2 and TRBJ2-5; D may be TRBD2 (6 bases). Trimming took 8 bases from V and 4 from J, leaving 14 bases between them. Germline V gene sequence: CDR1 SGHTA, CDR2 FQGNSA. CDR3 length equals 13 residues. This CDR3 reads CASALRGLETQYF. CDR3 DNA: TGTGCCAGCGCCCTTCGGGGGTTAGAGACCCAGTACTTC. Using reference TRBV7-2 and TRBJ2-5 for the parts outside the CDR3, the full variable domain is GAGVSQSPSNKVTEKGKDVELRCDPISGHTALYWYRQSLGQGLEFLIYFQGNSAPDKSGLPSDRFSAERTGGSVSTLTIQRTQQEDSAVYLCASALRGLETQYFGPGTRLLVL.

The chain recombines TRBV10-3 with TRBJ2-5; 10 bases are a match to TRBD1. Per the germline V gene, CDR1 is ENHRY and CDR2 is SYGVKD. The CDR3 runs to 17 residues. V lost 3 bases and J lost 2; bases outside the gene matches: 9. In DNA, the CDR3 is TGTGCCATCAGTGATGGGGGGGACAGGGGCGATCAAGAGACCCAGTACTTC. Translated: CAISDGGDRGDQETQYF.

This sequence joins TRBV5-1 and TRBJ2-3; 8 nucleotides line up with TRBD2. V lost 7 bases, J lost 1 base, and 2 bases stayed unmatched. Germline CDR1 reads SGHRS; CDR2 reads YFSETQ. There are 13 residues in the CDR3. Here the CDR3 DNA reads TGCGCCAGCGGGCGGGGGGGCACAGATACGCAGTATTTT. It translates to CASGRGGTDTQYF.

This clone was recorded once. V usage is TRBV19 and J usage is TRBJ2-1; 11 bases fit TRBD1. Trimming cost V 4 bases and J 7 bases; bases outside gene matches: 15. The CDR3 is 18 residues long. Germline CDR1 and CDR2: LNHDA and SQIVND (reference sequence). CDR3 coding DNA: TGTGCCAGTAGTAAATACGAGCCCGGGACAGGGGGTTTGAATGAGCAGTTCTTC. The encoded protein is CASSKYEPGTGGLNEQFF.

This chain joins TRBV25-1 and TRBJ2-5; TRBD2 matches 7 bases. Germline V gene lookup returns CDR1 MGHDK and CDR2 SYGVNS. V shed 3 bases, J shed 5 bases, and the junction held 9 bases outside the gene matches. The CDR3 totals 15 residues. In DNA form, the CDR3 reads TGTGCCAGCAGTGAGGGGGGAGGGAGCGTGGAGACCCAGTACTTC. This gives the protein CASSEGGGSVETQYF.

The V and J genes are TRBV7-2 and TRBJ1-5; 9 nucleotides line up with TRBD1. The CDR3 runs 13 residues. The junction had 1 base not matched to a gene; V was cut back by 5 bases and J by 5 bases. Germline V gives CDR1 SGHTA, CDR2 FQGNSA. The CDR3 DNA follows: TGTGCCAGCAGCCGGGACAGGGATCAGCCCCAGCATTTT. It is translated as CASSRDRDQPQHF. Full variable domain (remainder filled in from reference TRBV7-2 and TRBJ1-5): GAGVSQSPSNKVTEKGKDVELRCDPISGHTALYWYRQSLGQGLEFLIYFQGNSAPDKSGLPSDRFSAERTGGSVSTLTIQRTQQEDSAVYLCASSRDRDQPQHFGDGTRLSIL.

The DNA for the CDR3 is TGTGCCAGCAGTGAAGCGCTTCGAGGGACAGGGGACCAAGAGACCCAGTACTTC. Translating it yields CASSEALRGTGDQETQYF. V and J are TRBV2 and TRBJ2-5; 10 nucleotides align to TRBD1. The ends lost 0 bases at V and 0 bases at J; junction bases unmatched: 7. CDR3 length equals 18 residues. The germline gives CDR1 SNHLY, CDR2 FYNNEI.

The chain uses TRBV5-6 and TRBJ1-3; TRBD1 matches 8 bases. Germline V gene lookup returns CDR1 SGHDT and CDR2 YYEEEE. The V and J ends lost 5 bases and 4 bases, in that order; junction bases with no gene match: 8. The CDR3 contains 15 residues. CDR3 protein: CASSYRDRSGNTIYF. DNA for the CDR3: TGTGCCAGCAGTTACCGGGACAGGTCAGGAAACACCATATATTTT.

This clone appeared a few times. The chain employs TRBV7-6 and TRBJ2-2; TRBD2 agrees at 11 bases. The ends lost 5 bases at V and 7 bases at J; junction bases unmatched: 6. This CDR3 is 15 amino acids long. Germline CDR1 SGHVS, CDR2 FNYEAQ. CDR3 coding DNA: TGTGCCAGCAGCCACAGACTAGCGGGGAGCGGGGAGCTGTTTTTT. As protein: CASSHRLAGSGELFF.

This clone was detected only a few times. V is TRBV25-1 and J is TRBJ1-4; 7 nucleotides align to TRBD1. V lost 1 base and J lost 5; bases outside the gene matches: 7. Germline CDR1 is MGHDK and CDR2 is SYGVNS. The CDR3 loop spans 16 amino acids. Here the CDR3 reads CASSEFRGTANEKLFF. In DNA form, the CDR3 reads TGTGCCAGCAGTGAATTTAGGGGGACAGCAAATGAAAAACTGTTTTTT. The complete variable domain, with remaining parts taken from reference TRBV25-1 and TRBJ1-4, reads EADIYQTPRYLVIGTGKKITLECSQTMGHDKMYWYQQDPGMELHLIHYSYGVNSTEKGDLSSESTVSRIRTEHFPLTLESARPSHTSQYLCASSEFRGTANEKLFFGSGTQLSVL.

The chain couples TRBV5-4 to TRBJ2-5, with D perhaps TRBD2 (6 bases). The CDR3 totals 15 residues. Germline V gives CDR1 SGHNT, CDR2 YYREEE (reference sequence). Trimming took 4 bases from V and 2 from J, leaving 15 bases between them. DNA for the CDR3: TGTGCCAGCAGCCAAGTCAGGGAGGCTCAAGAGACCCAGTACTTC. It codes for CASSQVREAQETQYF.

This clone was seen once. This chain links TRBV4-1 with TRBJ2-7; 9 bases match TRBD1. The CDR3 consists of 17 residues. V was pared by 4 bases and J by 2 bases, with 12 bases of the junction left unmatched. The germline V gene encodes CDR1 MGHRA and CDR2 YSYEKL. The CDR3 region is CASSLRGPGQGPYEQYF. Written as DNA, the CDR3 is TGCGCCAGCAGCCTTAGGGGCCCGGGACAGGGTCCCTACGAGCAGTACTTC.

The CDR3 DNA follows: TGTGCCAGCAGTGAATACAGGGTAGATGAGCAGTTCTTC. It is translated as CASSEYRVDEQFF. The chain has TRBV2 and TRBJ2-1; weak D call: TRBD1 (6 bases). This CDR3 contains 13 residues. The V gene's germline CDR1 is SNHLY and CDR2 FYNNEI. V shed 2 bases and J shed 8 bases, with 10 bases lying between them.